Following are 28 T cell receptor beta chains from one sample sequenced in a study of OX40 agonist ivuxolimab in advanced cancers. The protocol was immunoSEQ multiplex PCR, while the TCRdb copy is restricted to in-frame clones and leaves out a portion. This sample carries approximately 79,000 clones, 85% of them seen once, and the ten largest clones take roughly 3.1%. Source: CD4+ or CD8+ T cells sorted from blood, taken in a trial of the OX40 agonist ivuxolimab. These receptors were obtained from an adult with an advanced solid tumor such as melanoma, head and neck, liver or kidney cancer.

This clone was detected only a few times. This CDR3 is CASSPDRSYGYTF. CDR3 sequence (DNA): TGCGCCAGCAGCCCGGACAGAAGCTATGGCTACACCTTC. The chain has TRBV5-1 and TRBJ1-2; D possibly corresponds to TRBD1 (6 bases). CDR1 and CDR2 (germline): SGHRS, YFSETQ. The length of the CDR3 is 13 residues. Deletions cut 4 bases from V and 4 bases from J, with 11 bases between.

V is TRBV13 and J is TRBJ2-5; tentative D call: TRBD1 (6 bases). The germline V gene encodes CDR1 PRHDT and CDR2 FYEKMQ (reference sequence). CDR3 length: 13 residues. V was shortened by 4 bases and J by 9 bases, with 15 bases between the two germline ends. The CDR3 loop reads CASSSGRGTAQYF. CDR3 sequence (DNA): TGTGCCAGCAGCTCCGGTAGGGGGACGGCCCAGTACTTC.

This clone was detected only once. CDR3: CAISESYKVEETQYF. The CDR3 bases are TGTGCCATCAGTGAGTCGTATAAGGTAGAAGAGACCCAGTACTTC. The rearrangement links TRBV10-3 to TRBJ2-5; D not certain. V dropped 0 bases and J dropped 3 bases, with 11 bases sitting between them. The germline CDR1 and CDR2 sequences are ENHRY and SYGVKD. CDR3 length: 15 amino acids.

The V gene is TRBV12-1, the J gene TRBJ1-5; the tabulated D call, TRBD1, remains unverified against the DNA. TRBV12-1 counts as a pseudogene. The CDR3 is 12 amino acids. The CDR3 is CASSQINQPQHF. For the CDR3, the DNA is TGTGCCAGCAGCCAAATCAATCAGCCCCAGCATTTT.

This chain links TRBV4-2 with TRBJ1-1; 8 nucleotides align to TRBD1. Germline lookup yields CDR1 LGHNA and CDR2 YNFKEQ. The CDR3 consists of 15 residues. V gave up 4 bases and J gave up 3 bases; unmatched junction bases: 7. CDR3 in amino acids: CASSRLDRGDTEAFF. CDR3 sequence (DNA): TGTGCCAGCAGCCGCCTAGACAGGGGAGACACTGAAGCTTTCTTT.

V is TRBV19 and J is TRBJ1-3; tentatively, D is TRBD1 (5 bases). The V and J ends lost 7 bases and 0 bases respectively, with 13 bases between them. The germline V gene has CDR1 LNHDA and CDR2 SQIVND (reference sequence). This CDR3 contains 15 residues. DNA of the CDR3: TGTGCCAGTACAGTCGGCGGGGCCTCTGGAAACACCATATATTTT. This encodes CASTVGGASGNTIYF.

This clone came up once. The chain is built from TRBV6-6 and TRBJ1-5; D possibly corresponds to TRBD1 (6 bases). The CDR3 consists of 14 residues. The V end lost 6 bases, the J end lost 4 bases, and 13 bases lay between the germline ends. Germline V CDR1 and CDR2: MNHNY, SVGAGI (reference sequence). This CDR3 reads CASSSTGMNQPQHF. The DNA of the CDR3 is TGTGCCAGCAGCTCGACAGGAATGAATCAGCCCCAGCATTTT.

V gene TRBV16 combines with J gene TRBJ2-7, with D uncertain. The germline CDR1 and CDR2 sequences are KGHSY and FQNENV. This CDR3 region has 15 residues. The ends were cut back, 0 bases at V and 3 bases at J, with 12 bases in the middle. The CDR3 DNA reads as TGTGCCAGCAGCCAATCACCGCGCGACAACTACGAGCAGTACTTC. Protein: CASSQSPRDNYEQYF.

J is TRBJ2-5 and V is TRBV6-1; 7 bases map to TRBD2. Germline CDR1 and CDR2: MNHNS and SASEGT. This CDR3 spans 15 amino acids. The V segment lost 0 bases and the J segment 7 bases; nucleotides outside the gene matches: 8. As DNA, the CDR3 is TGTGCCAGCAGTGAAGCGCGGGCGGAGCGGGGGACCCAGTACTTC. It encodes CASSEARAERGTQYF.

V and J are TRBV6-6 and TRBJ2-2; D not resolved. Trimming shortened V by 7 bases and J by 5 bases, and 8 bases separated the two germline ends. Per germline, CDR1 MNHNY and CDR2 SVGAGI (reference sequence). The CDR3 runs 12 residues. The CDR3 sequence is CASKKETGELFF. The CDR3 nucleotides are TGTGCCAGCAAGAAAGAAACCGGGGAGCTGTTTTTT.

V usage is TRBV5-3 and J usage is TRBJ2-7; D tentatively reads TRBD1 or TRBD2 (5 bases each). TRBV5-3 is assigned to the ORF class and has an uncertain function. The CDR3 totals 19 residues. The V and J ends lost 0 bases and 3 bases respectively, with 25 bases between them. CDR3 DNA: TGTGCCAGAAGCTTGGTCGAGGGGCAATACTTTCGAGACTTCTACGAGCAGTACTTC. It translates to CARSLVEGQYFRDFYEQYF.

CDR3 sequence reads: CASTRTASGDQPQHF. CDR3 in DNA: TGTGCCAGCACCCGGACAGCCTCGGGGGATCAGCCCCAGCATTTT. The chain couples TRBV6-5 to TRBJ1-5; D might be TRBD1 (6 bases). Germline-derived CDR1 and CDR2 are MNHEY and SVGAGI. There are 15 residues in the CDR3. Trimming removed 7 bases from V and 5 bases from J, with 18 bases in between.

The V gene is TRBV15, the J gene TRBJ1-6, with D possibly being TRBD1 (5 bases). The CDR3 sequence is 15 residues long. The V end lost 3 bases, the J end lost 6 bases, and 12 bases lay between the germline ends. The germline gives CDR1 LNHNV, CDR2 YYDKDF (reference sequence). This CDR3 is CATSSFPGSNSPLHF. In nucleotides, the CDR3 is TGTGCCACCAGCAGTTTCCCAGGGTCTAATTCACCCCTCCACTTT.

V and J are TRBV6-6 and TRBJ2-2; unclear D gene. The length of the CDR3 is 12 residues. Trimming removed 7 bases at V and 2 bases at J, with 5 bases between. CDR1 is MNHNY and CDR2 is SVGAGI in the germline V gene (reference sequence). This CDR3 reads CASNPNTGELFF. The CDR3 nucleotides read TGTGCCAGCAACCCCAACACCGGGGAGCTGTTTTTT.

This clone was observed a handful of times. V is TRBV2 and J is TRBJ1-5, with 7 bases identical to TRBD1. The CDR3 totals 12 residues. The V gene end was trimmed by 4 bases and the J gene end by 11 bases; junction bases not matched to a gene: 5. Germline CDR1 is SNHLY and CDR2 is FYNNEI. CDR3 loop: CASSVGGVAQHF. The CDR3 DNA follows: TGTGCCAGCAGTGTAGGGGGCGTGGCCCAGCATTTT.

The genes are TRBV7-3 and TRBJ2-5; either TRBD1 or TRBD2 may fit D (6 bases each). CDR3 length: 13 residues. Per the germline V gene, CDR1 is SGHTA and CDR2 is FQGTGA. Trimming removed 3 bases at V and 6 bases at J, with 11 bases between. The CDR3 here is CASSLRGAKTQYF. CDR3 DNA sequence: TGTGCCAGCAGCTTGAGGGGGGCTAAGACCCAGTACTTC.

The CDR3 DNA sequence: TGCGCCAGCAGCCAAGCGGCGGGTTCCGCTGCAGATACGCAGTATTTT. Translating gives CASSQAAGSAADTQYF. The chain combines TRBV4-3 with TRBJ2-3; D possibly corresponds to TRBD2 (5 bases). This CDR3 has 16 amino acids. Germline V lookup: CDR1 LGHNA, CDR2 YSLEER. The V end lost 1 base, the J end lost 4 bases, and 15 bases lay between the germline ends.

Comment on this clone: The junction departs from the called germline gene at one end, perhaps through a read error. V and J are TRBV2 and TRBJ2-3; perhaps TRBD2 as D (7 bases). There are 14 residues in the CDR3. Germline lookup yields CDR1 SNHLY and CDR2 FYNNEI. The CDR3 sequence: CANQLGGASDAQYF. CDR3 nucleotides: TGTGCCAACCAACTGGGGGGGGCATCAGATGCGCAGTATTTT.

This chain links TRBV11-2 with TRBJ2-2, with D possibly matching TRBD2 (6 bases). Per the germline V gene, CDR1 is SGHAT and CDR2 is FQNNGV. This CDR3 region has 15 residues. V lost 5 bases, J lost 7 bases, and 17 bases lay in between. CDR3 nucleotides: TGTGCCAGCAGCCCGGGTAGCGGCGCTAGCGGGGAGCTGTTTTTT. It codes for CASSPGSGASGELFF. Full variable domain (missing parts from reference TRBV11-2 and TRBJ2-2): EAGVAQSPRYKIIEKRQSVAFWCNPISGHATLYWYQQILGQGPKLLIQFQNNGVVDDSQLPKDRFSAERLKGVDSTLKIQPAKLEDSAVYLCASSPGSGASGELFFGEGSRLTVL.

This chain connects TRBV15 to TRBJ2-1; TRBD2 matches at 15 bases. Unmatched junction bases numbered 10, after V lost 2 bases and J lost 8 bases. Germline-derived CDR1 and CDR2 are LNHNV and YYDKDF (reference sequence). The CDR3 contains 18 residues. The CDR3 sequence: CATSRPRTSGRAVDEQFF. The CDR3, as DNA: TGTGCCACCAGCAGACCCCGGACTAGCGGGAGGGCCGTGGATGAGCAGTTCTTC. Supplemented by reference TRBV15 and TRBJ2-1, the full variable domain reads DAMVIQNPRYQVTQFGKPVTLSCSQTLNHNVMYWYQQKSSQAPKLLFHYYDKDFNNEADTPDNFQSRRPNTSFCFLDIRSPGLGDTAMYLCATSRPRTSGRAVDEQFFGPGTRLTVL.

The J gene is TRBJ1-5, the V gene TRBV19; D uncertain. The CDR3 is made up of 13 amino acids. V was pared by 11 bases and J by 10 bases, with 21 bases between. Germline loops: CDR1 LNHDA, CDR2 SQIVND (reference sequence). CDR3 DNA: TGTGCCGGTTGCGTGGGCGGAAGAAGACCCCAGCATTTT. Protein sequence: CAGCVGGRRPQHF.

The genes are TRBV29-1 and TRBJ2-1; D is perhaps TRBD2 (6 bases). V lost 0 bases and J 9 bases, leaving 18 bases between the germline ends. This CDR3 region has 15 residues. Germline V lookup: CDR1 SQVTM, CDR2 ANQGSEA. The CDR3 sequence is CSVEEGGLFAAEQFF. CDR3 bases: TGCAGCGTTGAAGAAGGAGGACTATTTGCAGCTGAGCAGTTCTTC.

J is TRBJ1-2 and V is TRBV6-5; D is perhaps TRBD1 (5 bases). The CDR3 is made up of 11 amino acids. V lost 2 bases and J lost 7, with 5 bases in between. Germline values: CDR1 MNHEY, CDR2 SVGAGI. The CDR3 nucleotides are TGTGCCAGCAGTTACAGGGGTGGCTACACCTTC. Its protein is CASSYRGGYTF.

The J gene is TRBJ1-4, the V gene TRBV27; no clear D. V lost 7 bases and J lost 0, with 15 bases in between. The length of the CDR3 is 16 residues. The germline V gene has CDR1 MNHEY and CDR2 SMNVEV (reference sequence). CDR3 DNA: TGTGCCAGCACCCACCTCCCAATATCAACTAATGAAAAACTGTTTTTT. This encodes CASTHLPISTNEKLFF.

This rearrangement joins TRBV10-3 to TRBJ1-6; tentative D call: TRBD1 (6 bases). The length of the CDR3 is 14 residues. Germline V gene lookup returns CDR1 ENHRY and CDR2 SYGVKD. Trimming stripped 8 bases from V and 1 base from J, with 9 bases between. In DNA form, the CDR3 reads TGTGCCATCGGGCAGGGGTCCTATAATTCACCCCTCCACTTT. Translated: CAIGQGSYNSPLHF.

The chain joins TRBV30 to TRBJ2-2; 8 nucleotides match TRBD2. V lost 1 base and J lost 4; bases outside the gene matches: 14. The CDR3 has 18 amino acids. CDR1 is GTSNPN and CDR2 is SVGIG in the germline V gene (reference sequence). The CDR3 region is CAWSATRASGWSTGELFF. As DNA, the CDR3 is TGTGCCTGGAGTGCAACCAGGGCTAGCGGGTGGTCCACCGGGGAGCTGTTTTTT.

The rearrangement uses TRBV9 and TRBJ2-1, with 10 bases identical to TRBD2. The V segment lost 4 bases and the J segment 4 bases; nucleotides outside the gene matches: 8. The CDR3 has 16 residues. The germline V gene has CDR1 SGDLS and CDR2 YYNGEE. The CDR3 DNA follows: TGTGCCAGCAGCCCACCCGGACTAGCGGCTTACAATGAGCAGTTCTTC. Translated, it gives CASSPPGLAAYNEQFF.

V is TRBV5-6 and J is TRBJ1-2, with D perhaps TRBD1 (5 bases). Germline V gives CDR1 SGHDT, CDR2 YYEEEE. The CDR3 sequence is 15 residues long. Between the trimmed V and J ends, which lost 0 bases and 4 bases, there was a span of 13 bases. The CDR3 is CASSLGDSFRYGYTF. The DNA of the CDR3 is TGTGCCAGCAGCTTGGGGGACTCCTTCCGCTATGGCTACACCTTC.